This passage covers 26 T cell receptor beta chains from one sample sequenced in a study of metastatic and nonmetastatic thyroid tumors. Every patient was untreated before thyroid surgery. TCRdb reprocessed the PCR reads using MiXCR. The table lists about 93,000 clones, about an eighth of them singletons. Sequences were obtained from blood. All receptors come from a female donor with papillary thyroid cancer or a benign thyroid nodule (not recorded which). Some clones in this sample may be carry-over from other donors' samples.

In this sample, this clone turned up many times. The chain combines TRBV6-2 or TRBV6-3 with TRBJ1-5; tentative D call: TRBD1 (6 bases). V lost 2 bases, J lost 3 bases, and 14 bases lay in between. The CDR3 is 16 amino acids. Germline CDR1 MNHEY, CDR2 SVGEGT. CDR3 residues: CASSYPGARYNQPQHF. The CDR3 DNA follows: TGTGCCAGCAGTTACCCGGGGGCGCGGTACAATCAGCCCCAGCATTTT.

At least ten counts were recorded for this clone. V usage is TRBV18 and J usage is TRBJ2-7; 10 nucleotides line up with TRBD2. This CDR3 has 14 amino acids. Germline V gene sequence: CDR1 KGHSH, CDR2 LQKENI. The J segment lost 7 bases and the V segment lost 0 bases, leaving 3 bases of the junction unmatched. The chain's CDR3 is CASSPPSGRQEQYF. The CDR3 coding sequence is TGTGCCAGCTCACCACCTAGCGGGAGGCAAGAGCAGTACTTC.

At least ten counts were recorded for this clone. The rearrangement uses TRBV28 and TRBJ2-1, with 7 nucleotides matching TRBD2. After removal of 4 bases from V and 12 bases from J, the junction contained 9 bases not matched to a gene. Looked up from germline, CDR1 is MDHEN and CDR2 is SYDVKM. The CDR3 extends over 13 amino acids. The CDR3 reads CASSWDYHSGQFF. CDR3 DNA: TGTGCCAGCAGTTGGGACTACCATTCTGGGCAGTTCTTC. The variable domain in full, with the rest retrieved from reference TRBV28 and TRBJ2-1, is DVKVTQSSRYLVKRTGEKVFLECVQDMDHENMFWYRQDPGLGLRLIYFSYDVKMKEKGDIPEGYSVSREKKERFSLILESASTNQTSMYLCASSWDYHSGQFFGPGTRLTVL.

There are many counts of this clone. V is TRBV7-9 and J is TRBJ2-1; D might be TRBD1 (6 bases). V was shortened by 1 base and J by 7 bases, with 17 bases between the two germline ends. Per germline, CDR1 SEHNR and CDR2 FQNEAQ (reference sequence). This CDR3 has 16 residues. The CDR3 DNA reads as TGTGCCAGCAGCTTAGAGGGACAATATATCCGTAATGAGCAGTTCTTC. Translation: CASSLEGQYIRNEQFF.

This clone has a count of ten or more. The chain links TRBV12-3 or TRBV12-4 to TRBJ1-4; TRBD1 is a possible D gene (6 bases). V lost 5 bases and J lost 12, with 31 bases in between. The CDR3 is 18 residues long. The CDR3 nucleotides read TGTGCCAGCAGTAGATCAGTTGGAGGGGGGCGGAGGCCGGGGGAACTGTTTTTT. It codes for CASSRSVGGGRRPGELFF.

This chain links TRBV5-1 with TRBJ1-1; 7 bases align to TRBD1. The J segment lost 1 base and the V segment lost 4 bases, leaving 7 bases of the junction unmatched. Germline V gene data show CDR1 as SGHRS and CDR2 as YFSETQ. The CDR3 covers 15 residues. The CDR3 DNA is TGCGCCAGCAGCGCATTACAGGGGAGGAACACTGAAGCTTTCTTT. It encodes CASSALQGRNTEAFF.

This clone has a count of ten or more. This chain connects TRBV28 to TRBJ1-2; D is ambiguous. The CDR3 totals 12 residues. The germline CDR1 and CDR2 sequences are MDHEN and SYDVKM. V shed 6 bases and J shed 5 bases, with 10 bases lying between them. Here the CDR3 reads CASSLPHYGYTF. The CDR3 bases are TGTGCCAGCAGCCTCCCCCATTATGGCTACACCTTC.

This clone was detected ten times or more. The chain links TRBV6-1 to TRBJ2-7; 10 bases are a match to TRBD1. V shed 6 bases and J 5 bases; nucleotides not matched to a gene: 13. Germline V lookup: CDR1 MNHNS, CDR2 SASEGT. The CDR3 is made up of 16 amino acids. CDR3 protein: CASRGTGVIGIHEQYF. CDR3 DNA sequence: TGTGCCAGCAGGGGGACAGGGGTCATAGGAATCCACGAGCAGTACTTC.

The table lists this clone with many counts. The rearrangement links TRBV19 to TRBJ2-1, with 10 bases aligning to TRBD2. J gave up 8 bases and V 3 bases, and 10 bases lay outside the gene matches. The CDR3 has 16 amino acids. Germline lookup yields CDR1 LNHDA and CDR2 SQIVND (reference sequence). The CDR3 loop reads CASSMRRPSGSDEQFF. CDR3 sequence (DNA): TGTGCCAGTAGTATGAGGCGGCCTAGCGGGAGTGATGAGCAGTTCTTC.

This clone was observed at least ten times. This chain joins TRBV2 and TRBJ2-7, with D perhaps TRBD2 (5 bases). Trimming left V 4 bases short and J 2 bases short, with 9 bases between. Per the germline V gene, CDR1 is SNHLY and CDR2 is FYNNEI. This CDR3 has 13 residues. CDR3 nucleotides: TGTGCCAGCAGTGTCGGGAAAACCTACGAGCAGTACTTC. It translates to CASSVGKTYEQYF.

The table lists this clone with many counts. This chain joins TRBV6-2 or TRBV6-3 and TRBJ1-6; D remains unclear. CDR3 size: 11 residues. Trimming pared 6 bases from V and 10 bases from J, leaving 7 bases between. The V gene's germline CDR1 is MNHEY and CDR2 SVGEGT. In DNA form, the CDR3 reads TGTGCCAGCAGACAGACCTCACCCCTCCACTTT. This translates into CASRQTSPLHF.

This chain joins TRBV24-1 and TRBJ2-2, with 12 bases lining up with TRBD2. Looked up from germline, CDR1 is KGHDR and CDR2 is SFDVKD. V was clipped by 2 bases and J by 0 bases; unmatched bases: 6. The CDR3 contains 19 residues. The chain's CDR3 is CATSDSGTSGLSNTGELFF. The CDR3 DNA reads as TGTGCCACCAGTGATTCCGGGACTAGCGGGCTATCGAACACCGGGGAGCTGTTTTTT.

At least ten counts were recorded for this clone. The chain recombines TRBV10-3 with TRBJ2-7; TRBD2 agrees at 7 bases. Germline CDR1 is ENHRY and CDR2 is SYGVKD. Losses at the gene ends were 3 bases for V and 5 bases for J; bases not matched to a gene: 7. The CDR3 runs 14 residues. Here the CDR3 reads CAISDLREGNEQYF. CDR3 coding DNA: TGTGCCATCAGTGACCTTAGGGAGGGGAACGAGCAGTACTTC.

This clone has just a few counts. This chain connects TRBV2 to TRBJ1-1, with TRBD1 matching 9 bases. The V and J ends lost 4 bases and 10 bases, in that order; junction bases with no gene match: 10. The germline V gene has CDR1 SNHLY and CDR2 FYNNEI. CDR3 length equals 14 residues. CDR3 in DNA: TGTGCCAGCAGTGCTGCGGGACAGGGCAGCACAGCTTTCTTT. Its translation: CASSAAGQGSTAFF.

This clone was recorded at least ten times. The V and J genes are TRBV2 and TRBJ2-4; D possibly matches TRBD1 or TRBD2 (5 bases each). Germline values: CDR1 SNHLY, CDR2 FYNNEI. Trimming shortened V by 5 bases and J by 1 base, and 15 bases separated the two germline ends. The CDR3 consists of 16 residues. The CDR3 loop is CASSSQDFGAKNIQYF. The CDR3 DNA reads as TGTGCCAGCAGTTCACAGGACTTCGGGGCCAAAAACATTCAGTACTTC.

This clone was detected ten times or more. The chain carries TRBV19 and TRBJ2-1; 10 bases fit TRBD1. Germline values: CDR1 LNHDA, CDR2 SQIVND (reference sequence). With V trimmed by 5 bases and J by 2 bases, 6 bases remained unmatched. The CDR3 is 16 amino acids. CDR3 DNA: TGTGCCAGTAGTCGGACAGGGGGTGATACCTACAATGAGCAGTTCTTC. Protein sequence: CASSRTGGDTYNEQFF.

This clone came up many times. The chain couples TRBV20-1 to TRBJ2-1; possible D gene TRBD2, 6 bases. V was cut by 6 bases and J by 9 bases, with 15 bases left in between. Germline CDR1 DFQATT, CDR2 SNEGSKA (reference sequence). The CDR3 extends over 12 amino acids. CDR3 loop: CSATSPGSEQFF. CDR3 bases: TGCAGTGCAACTAGCCCTGGCAGTGAGCAGTTCTTC.

This clone turned up a few times. The rearrangement uses TRBV2 and TRBJ2-7; 9 bases map to TRBD2. CDR1 and CDR2 from the germline V gene are SNHLY and FYNNEI. The CDR3 runs to 15 residues. V shed 3 bases and J 1 base; nucleotides not matched to a gene: 4. The DNA of the CDR3 is TGTGCCAGCAGTGACTATAGCGGGAGATCCTACGAGCAGTACTTC. Protein sequence: CASSDYSGRSYEQYF.

In its sample, this clone was seen a few times. The chain employs TRBV6-1 and TRBJ2-7; possible D gene TRBD1, 5 bases. The CDR3 length is 16 residues. Germline loops: CDR1 MNHNS, CDR2 SASEGT. V lost 1 base to trimming and J lost 1 base, with 14 bases between them. The CDR3, as DNA: TGTGCCAGCAGTGAAGGTATCGGGCGGACATCCTACGAGCAGTACTTC. This translates into CASSEGIGRTSYEQYF.

In this sample, this clone turned up many times. CDR3 bases: TGTGCCAGTAGTCCTGGACAGGGTAGCGAGACCCAGTACTTC. It codes for CASSPGQGSETQYF. The chain links TRBV19 to TRBJ2-5; 8 bases map to TRBD1. This CDR3 is built from 14 residues. Germline CDR1 LNHDA, CDR2 SQIVND (reference sequence). V trimming: 5 bases; J trimming: 5 bases; junction bases outside the gene matches: 7. Full variable domain (outside the CDR3, taken from reference TRBV19 and TRBJ2-5): DGGITQSPKYLFRKEGQNVTLSCEQNLNHDAMYWYRQDPGQGLRLIYYSQIVNDFQKGDIAEGYSVSREKKESFPLTVTSAQKNPTAFYLCASSPGQGSETQYFGPGTRLLVL.

A word on this clone: Lacking the conserved final phenylalanine or tryptophan, this CDR3 likely reflects a read error. The chain is built from TRBV6-1 and TRBJ2-7; no reliable D call. The germline V gene has CDR1 MNHNS and CDR2 SASEGT. This CDR3 is built from 14 residues. V was cut by 6 bases and J by 5 bases, with 17 bases left in between. The CDR3 region is CASSRCWDRDEQYL. DNA of the CDR3: TGTGCCAGCAGCCGTTGCTGGGATCGGGACGAGCAGTACCTC.

This clone was found once. The chain couples TRBV20-1 to TRBJ2-7, with 9 bases identical to TRBD2. Germline V lookup: CDR1 DFQATT, CDR2 SNEGSKA (reference sequence). The CDR3 runs to 20 residues. Losses at the gene ends were 1 base for V and 1 base for J; bases not matched to a gene: 20. CDR3 region: CSARVPVVESSGRSSYEQYF. The CDR3 DNA follows: TGCAGTGCTAGAGTCCCTGTGGTTGAGAGTAGCGGGAGATCGTCCTACGAGCAGTACTTC.

The gene calls are TRBV11-1 and TRBJ2-1; no clear D. CDR3 length: 13 amino acids. Germline assignment: CDR1 SGHAT and CDR2 FQDESV (reference sequence). The V and J ends lost 3 bases and 4 bases respectively, with 7 bases between them. The CDR3 loop is CASSFSEYNEQFF. CDR3 nucleotide sequence: TGTGCCAGCAGCTTCTCGGAGTACAATGAGCAGTTCTTC.

The rearrangement uses TRBV5-1 and TRBJ2-7, with D perhaps given as TRBD1 or TRBD2 (5 bases each). CDR3 length: 16 amino acids. CDR1 and CDR2 (germline): SGHRS, YFSETQ. V was clipped by 5 bases and J by 0 bases, with 18 bases between them. CDR3 protein: CASSVQRHGGSYEQYF. The DNA for the CDR3 is TGCGCCAGCAGTGTTCAGAGACATGGGGGCTCCTACGAGCAGTACTTC.

This clone was seen many times. V is TRBV5-1 and J is TRBJ2-5, with D tentatively TRBD2 (6 bases). The germline CDR1 and CDR2 sequences are SGHRS and YFSETQ. This CDR3 contains 15 residues. V lost 4 bases, J lost 5 bases, and 18 bases lay in between. The CDR3 DNA is TGCGCCAGCAGCAAGAGCGGGCCGGCCGGGGAGACCCAGTACTTC. Translated, it gives CASSKSGPAGETQYF.

Many counts were recorded for this clone. This chain links TRBV19 with TRBJ2-2; D gene ambiguous. The germline V gene has CDR1 LNHDA and CDR2 SQIVND (reference sequence). CDR3 length equals 15 residues. V was trimmed by 7 bases and J by 4 bases, leaving 16 bases between them. CDR3 DNA sequence: TGTGCCAGTAAAACCTCGCGACCTAGCACCGGGGAGCTGTTTTTT. Protein product: CASKTSRPSTGELFF.